This T cell receptor beta chain was found in a study of early T cells in non-severe SARS-CoV-2 infection. Study context: RNA in bulk from unsorted whole blood was sequenced, and chains were unpaired.

The V end lost 1 base, the J end lost 2 bases, and 15 bases lay between the germline ends. The CDR3 loop spans 16 amino acids. Unique molecular identifier tags were affixed to discrete cDNA molecules. TCRdb ran MiXCR on the 5' RACE reads and lists one entry per CDR3 protein. Among around 62,000 distinct CDR3 sequences, 12% were seen once, and the ten largest hold over 3%. The V and J genes are TRBV12-3 or TRBV12-4 and TRBJ2-7; a weak D match, TRBD2 (6 bases). This receptor was identified in an adult who was a healthcare worker with PCR-confirmed SARS-CoV-2 infection or an uninfected control (not recorded which). Sequencing was performed on whole blood. The CDR3 spells CASSLGGLQKTYEQYF. The CDR3, as DNA: TGTGCCAGCAGTTTAGGGGGACTCCAGAAAACCTACGAGCAGTACTTC.